This TCR beta chain was captured in a study of T cell responses to AZD1222 COVID-19 vaccine. Whole-study findings and limits: Spike-specific TCR breadth and depth rose after two AZD1222 doses.

About this clone itself: Its antigen is as yet unknown.

The CDR3 covers 14 residues. CDR1 and CDR2 (germline): ENHRY, SYGVKD. V was shortened by 6 bases and J by 2 bases, with 12 bases between the two germline ends. Timing groups of about 4 and about 12 weeks for second doses were pooled. Assay: immunoSEQ multiplex PCR; the TCRdb copy retains only in-frame clones and omits some. Among about 140,000 clones, 90% to 95% were seen once, and the ten largest hold less than 5%. This TCR came from an adult who received the AZD1222 COVID-19 vaccine. Source: peripheral blood, taken 28 days after the second AZD1222 dose. V and J are TRBV10-3 and TRBJ2-3; possible D gene TRBD2, 5 bases. CDR3 DNA: TGTGCCATCAGACCGGGATCCTCCACAGATACGCAGTATTTT. This sequence encodes CAIRPGSSTDTQYF.